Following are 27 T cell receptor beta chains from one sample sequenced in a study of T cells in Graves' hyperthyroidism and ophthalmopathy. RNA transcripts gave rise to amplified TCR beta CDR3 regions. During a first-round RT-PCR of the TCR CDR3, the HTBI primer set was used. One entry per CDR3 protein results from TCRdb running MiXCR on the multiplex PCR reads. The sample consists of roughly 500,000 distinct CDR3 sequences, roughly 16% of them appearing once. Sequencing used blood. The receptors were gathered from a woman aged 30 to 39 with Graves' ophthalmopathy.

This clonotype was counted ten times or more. CDR3 amino acids: CASSYLAVGETQYF. In nucleotides, the CDR3 is TGTGCCAGCAGTTACCTGGCAGTAGGCGAGACCCAGTACTTC. The rearrangement links TRBV6-5 to TRBJ2-5; no reliable D call. The CDR3 extends over 14 amino acids. Germline lookup yields CDR1 MNHEY and CDR2 SVGAGI. The V end was cut by 2 bases, the J end by 5 bases, with 12 bases between.

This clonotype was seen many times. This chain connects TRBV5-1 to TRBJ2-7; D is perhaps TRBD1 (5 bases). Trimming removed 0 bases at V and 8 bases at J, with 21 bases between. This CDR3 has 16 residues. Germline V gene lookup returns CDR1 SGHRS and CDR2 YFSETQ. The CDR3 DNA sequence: TGCGCCAGCAGCTTGGACCTTCGGACAACCACTACGCAGCAGTACTTC. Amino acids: CASSLDLRTTTTQQYF.

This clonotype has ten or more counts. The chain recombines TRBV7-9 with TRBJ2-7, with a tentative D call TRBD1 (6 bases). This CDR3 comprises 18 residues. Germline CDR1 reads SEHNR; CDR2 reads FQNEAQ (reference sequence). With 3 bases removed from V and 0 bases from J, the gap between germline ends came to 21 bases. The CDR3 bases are TGTGCCAGCAGCTTCCCCATCGGGCAGGGGCAGGGCTCCTACGAGCAGTACTTC. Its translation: CASSFPIGQGQGSYEQYF.

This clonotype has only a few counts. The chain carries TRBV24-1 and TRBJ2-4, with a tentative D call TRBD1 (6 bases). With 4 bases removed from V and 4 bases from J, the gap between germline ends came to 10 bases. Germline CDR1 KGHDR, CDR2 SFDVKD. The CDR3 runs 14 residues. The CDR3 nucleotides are TGTGCCACCAGTGAAAGGGGGTCGAAAAACATTCAGTACTTC. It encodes CATSERGSKNIQYF.

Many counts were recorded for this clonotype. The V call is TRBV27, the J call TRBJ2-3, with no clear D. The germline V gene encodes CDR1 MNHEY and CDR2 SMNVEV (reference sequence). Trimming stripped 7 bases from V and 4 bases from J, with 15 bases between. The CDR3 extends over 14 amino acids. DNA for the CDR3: TGTGCCAGCACCCTACTCCCTGTATCAGATACGCAGTATTTT. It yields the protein CASTLLPVSDTQYF.

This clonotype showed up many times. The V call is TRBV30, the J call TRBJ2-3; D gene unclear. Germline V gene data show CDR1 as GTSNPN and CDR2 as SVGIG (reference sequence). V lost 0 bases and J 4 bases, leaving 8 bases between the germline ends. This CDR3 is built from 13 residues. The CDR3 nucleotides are TGTGCCTGGAGTGTATTTAGTTCAGATACGCAGTATTTT. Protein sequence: CAWSVFSSDTQYF.

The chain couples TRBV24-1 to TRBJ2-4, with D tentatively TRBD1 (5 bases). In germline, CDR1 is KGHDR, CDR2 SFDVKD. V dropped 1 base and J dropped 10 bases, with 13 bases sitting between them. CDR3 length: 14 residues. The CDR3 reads CATSDFSGIRIQYF. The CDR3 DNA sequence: TGTGCCACCAGTGATTTCTCAGGGATTCGGATTCAGTACTTC.

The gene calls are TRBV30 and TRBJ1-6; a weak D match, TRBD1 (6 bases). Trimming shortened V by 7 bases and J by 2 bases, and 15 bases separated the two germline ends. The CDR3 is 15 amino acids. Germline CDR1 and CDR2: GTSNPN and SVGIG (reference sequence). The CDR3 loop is CASGEGVTYNSPLHF. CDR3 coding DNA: TGTGCCTCCGGGGAGGGGGTCACCTATAATTCACCCCTCCACTTT. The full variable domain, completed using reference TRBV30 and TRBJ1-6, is SQTIHQWPATLVQPVGSPLSLECTVEGTSNPNLYWYRQAAGRGLQLLFYSVGIGQISSEVPQNLSASRPQDRQFILSSKKLLLSDSGFYLCASGEGVTYNSPLHFGNGTRLTVT.

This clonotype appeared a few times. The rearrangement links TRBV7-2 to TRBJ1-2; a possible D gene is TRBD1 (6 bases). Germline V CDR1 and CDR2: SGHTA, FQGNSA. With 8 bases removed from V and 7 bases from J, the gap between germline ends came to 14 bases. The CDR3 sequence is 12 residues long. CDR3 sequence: CASVDRRSGYTF. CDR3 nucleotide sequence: TGTGCCAGCGTCGACAGGCGGAGTGGCTACACCTTC.

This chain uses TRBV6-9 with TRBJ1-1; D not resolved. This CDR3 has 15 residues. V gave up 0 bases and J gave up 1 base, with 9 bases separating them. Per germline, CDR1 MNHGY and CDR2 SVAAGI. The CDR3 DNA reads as TGTGCCAGCAGTTATTCAGTTGGATGGAACACTGAAGCTTTCTTT. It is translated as CASSYSVGWNTEAFF.

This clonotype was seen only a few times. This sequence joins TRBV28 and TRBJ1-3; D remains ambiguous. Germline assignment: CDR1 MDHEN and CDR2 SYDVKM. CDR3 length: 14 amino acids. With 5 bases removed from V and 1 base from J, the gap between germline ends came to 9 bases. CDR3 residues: CASSILQSGNTIYF. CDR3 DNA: TGTGCCAGCAGTATACTGCAGTCTGGAAACACCATATATTTT.

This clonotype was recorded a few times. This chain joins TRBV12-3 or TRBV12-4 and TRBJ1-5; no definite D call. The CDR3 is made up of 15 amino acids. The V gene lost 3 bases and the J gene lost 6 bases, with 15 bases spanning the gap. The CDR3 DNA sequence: TGTGCCAGCAGTTTCCGGTTTTGGGGTGGTCAGCCCCAGCATTTT. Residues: CASSFRFWGGQPQHF.

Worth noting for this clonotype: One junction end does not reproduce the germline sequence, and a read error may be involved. The CDR3 coding sequence is TGTGCCAGCAGCTCCCTGGGAGGGCCCTACGAGCAGTGCTTC. Amino acid sequence: CASSSLGGPYEQCF. The chain joins TRBV3-1 to TRBJ2-7; 7 bases fit TRBD2. CDR3 length equals 14 residues. CDR1 is LGHDT and CDR2 is YNNKEL in the germline V gene (reference sequence).

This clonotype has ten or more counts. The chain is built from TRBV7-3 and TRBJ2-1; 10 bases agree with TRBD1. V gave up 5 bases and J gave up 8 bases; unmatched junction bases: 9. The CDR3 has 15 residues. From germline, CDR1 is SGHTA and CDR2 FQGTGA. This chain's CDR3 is CASSPLGQGSDEQFF. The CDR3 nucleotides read TGTGCCAGCAGCCCACTGGGACAGGGGTCGGATGAGCAGTTCTTC.

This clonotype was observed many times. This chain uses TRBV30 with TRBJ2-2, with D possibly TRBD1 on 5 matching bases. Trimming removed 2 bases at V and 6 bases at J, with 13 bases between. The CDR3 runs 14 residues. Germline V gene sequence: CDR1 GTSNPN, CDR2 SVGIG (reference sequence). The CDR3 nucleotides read TGTGCCTGGAGTCTAACTCCCAGGGCCGGGGAGCTGTTTTTT. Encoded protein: CAWSLTPRAGELFF.

The CDR3 is CASSGGRETLQETQYF. The CDR3 DNA sequence: TGTGCCAGCTCAGGGGGACGGGAGACCTTACAAGAGACCCAGTACTTC. The chain couples TRBV18 to TRBJ2-5; tentatively, D is TRBD2 (6 bases). The CDR3 is 16 residues long. Trimming took off 5 bases at V and 2 bases at J, with 18 bases between the two ends. The germline V gene has CDR1 KGHSH and CDR2 LQKENI.

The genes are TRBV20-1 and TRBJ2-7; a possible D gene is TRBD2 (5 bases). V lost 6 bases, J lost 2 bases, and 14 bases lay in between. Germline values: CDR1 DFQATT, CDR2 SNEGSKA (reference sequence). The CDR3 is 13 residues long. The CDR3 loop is CSASRDYPYEQYF. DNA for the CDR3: TGCAGTGCAAGTCGGGATTACCCCTACGAGCAGTACTTC.

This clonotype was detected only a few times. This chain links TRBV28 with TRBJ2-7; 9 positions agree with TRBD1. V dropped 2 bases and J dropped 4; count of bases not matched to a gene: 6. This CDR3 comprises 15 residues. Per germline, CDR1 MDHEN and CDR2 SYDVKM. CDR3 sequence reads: CASSLHGTGRYEQYF. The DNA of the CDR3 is TGTGCCAGCAGTTTACATGGGACAGGGCGGTACGAGCAGTACTTC. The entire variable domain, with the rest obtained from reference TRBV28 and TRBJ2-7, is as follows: DVKVTQSSRYLVKRTGEKVFLECVQDMDHENMFWYRQDPGLGLRLIYFSYDVKMKEKGDIPEGYSVSREKKERFSLILESASTNQTSMYLCASSLHGTGRYEQYFGPGTRLTVT.

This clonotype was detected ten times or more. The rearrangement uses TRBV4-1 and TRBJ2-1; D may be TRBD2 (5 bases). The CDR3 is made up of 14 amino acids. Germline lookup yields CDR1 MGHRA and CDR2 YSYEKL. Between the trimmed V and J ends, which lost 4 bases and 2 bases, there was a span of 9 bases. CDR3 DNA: TGCGCCAGCAGCCCCCCCGGGGCCTACAATGAGCAGTTCTTC. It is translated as CASSPPGAYNEQFF.

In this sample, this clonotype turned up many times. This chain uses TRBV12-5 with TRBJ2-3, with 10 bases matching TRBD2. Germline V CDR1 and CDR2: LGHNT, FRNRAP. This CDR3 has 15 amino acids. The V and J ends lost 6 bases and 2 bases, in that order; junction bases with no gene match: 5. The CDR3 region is CASGRGLAVTDTQYF. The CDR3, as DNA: TGTGCTAGTGGCCGCGGACTAGCGGTCACAGATACGCAGTATTTT.

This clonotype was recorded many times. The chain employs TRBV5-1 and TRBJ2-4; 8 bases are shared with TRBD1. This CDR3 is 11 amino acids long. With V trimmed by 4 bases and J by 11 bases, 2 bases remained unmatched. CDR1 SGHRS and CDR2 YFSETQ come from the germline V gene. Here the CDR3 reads CASSGGQVQYF. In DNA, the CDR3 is TGCGCCAGCAGCGGGGGACAGGTTCAGTACTTC.

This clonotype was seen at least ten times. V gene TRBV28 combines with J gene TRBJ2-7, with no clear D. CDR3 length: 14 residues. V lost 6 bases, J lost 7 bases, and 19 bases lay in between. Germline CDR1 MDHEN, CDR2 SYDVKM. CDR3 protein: CASSRPTTAREQYF. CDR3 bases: TGTGCCAGCAGCCGTCCCACCACGGCCCGGGAGCAGTACTTC. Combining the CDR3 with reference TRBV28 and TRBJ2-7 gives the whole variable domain DVKVTQSSRYLVKRTGEKVFLECVQDMDHENMFWYRQDPGLGLRLIYFSYDVKMKEKGDIPEGYSVSREKKERFSLILESASTNQTSMYLCASSRPTTAREQYFGPGTRLTVT.

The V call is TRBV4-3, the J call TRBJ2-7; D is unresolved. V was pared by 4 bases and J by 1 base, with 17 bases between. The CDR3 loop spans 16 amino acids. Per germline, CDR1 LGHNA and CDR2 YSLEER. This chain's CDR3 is CASSPFPQLLSYEQYF. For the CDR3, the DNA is TGCGCCAGCAGCCCATTTCCCCAGCTCTTGTCCTACGAGCAGTACTTC.

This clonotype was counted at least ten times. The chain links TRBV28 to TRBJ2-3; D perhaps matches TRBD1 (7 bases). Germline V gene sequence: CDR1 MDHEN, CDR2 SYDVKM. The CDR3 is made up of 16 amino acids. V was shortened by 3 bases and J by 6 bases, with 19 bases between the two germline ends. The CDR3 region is CASSFRGLQGVDTQYF. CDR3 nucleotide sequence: TGTGCCAGCAGTTTTAGGGGACTTCAGGGGGTGGATACGCAGTATTTT.

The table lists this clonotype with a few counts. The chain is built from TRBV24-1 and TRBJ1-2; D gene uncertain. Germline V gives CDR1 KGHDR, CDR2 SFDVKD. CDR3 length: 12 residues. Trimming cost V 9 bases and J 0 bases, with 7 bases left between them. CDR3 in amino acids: CATSSTNYGYTF. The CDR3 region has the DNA TGTGCCACCTCCTCAACTAACTATGGCTACACCTTC.

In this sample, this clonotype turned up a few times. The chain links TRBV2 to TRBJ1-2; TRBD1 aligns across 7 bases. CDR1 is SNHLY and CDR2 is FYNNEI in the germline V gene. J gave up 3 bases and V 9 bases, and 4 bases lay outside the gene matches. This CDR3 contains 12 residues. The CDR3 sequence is CARGDRDYGYTF. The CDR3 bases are TGTGCCAGAGGAGACAGGGACTATGGCTACACCTTC.

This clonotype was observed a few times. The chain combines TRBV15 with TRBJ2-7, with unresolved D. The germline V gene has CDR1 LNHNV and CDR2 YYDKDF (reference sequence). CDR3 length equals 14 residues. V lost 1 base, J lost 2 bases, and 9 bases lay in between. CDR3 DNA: TGTGCCACCAGCAGAGTTGACAACACCTACGAGCAGTACTTC. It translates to CATSRVDNTYEQYF.